The 24 T cell receptor beta chains reported below all come from one sample, sequenced in a study of cytomegalovirus exposure and HLA in healthy donors. PCR primers comprised 60 Vbeta and 13 Jbeta primers. Data came from immunoSEQ multiplex PCR; TCRdb stores just in-frame clones and leaves some out. The sample consists of under 200,000 clones, over 75% of them appearing once. The sample was PBMCs. The source of these receptors is a female donor in good health and CMV-seronegative.

This chain links TRBV18 with TRBJ1-3; TRBD1 matches at 8 bases. From germline, CDR1 is KGHSH and CDR2 LQKENI. Trimming cost V 4 bases and J 1 base; bases outside gene matches: 6. The CDR3 has 16 residues. CDR3 DNA: TGTGCCAGCTCACAATCAGGGGGCGCGTCTGGAAACACCATATATTTT. Its protein is CASSQSGGASGNTIYF.

The chain carries TRBV5-5 and TRBJ1-5; weak D call: TRBD1 (6 bases). V lost 4 bases to trimming and J lost 0 bases, with 23 bases between them. The CDR3 is 19 residues long. The germline CDR1 and CDR2 sequences are SGHKS and YYEKEE (reference sequence). The CDR3 DNA follows: TGTGCCAGCAGCCCGAGGTCGGACAGCGTTTTTTATAGCAATCAGCCCCAGCATTTT. Its protein product is CASSPRSDSVFYSNQPQHF.

The chain recombines TRBV19 with TRBJ1-6, with a possible D match to TRBD1 (6 bases). The germline gives CDR1 LNHDA, CDR2 SQIVND (reference sequence). Trimming cost V 7 bases and J 9 bases, with 16 bases left between them. CDR3 length: 14 residues. CDR3 nucleotides: TGTGCCAGTATTGCGGGGGGCGCAGGTTCACCCCTCCACTTT. Translated, it gives CASIAGGAGSPLHF.

This chain joins TRBV19 and TRBJ2-6; 7 bases align to TRBD2. CDR1 LNHDA and CDR2 SQIVND come from the germline V gene (reference sequence). The length of the CDR3 is 17 residues. V dropped 3 bases and J dropped 0; count of bases not matched to a gene: 5. In DNA form, the CDR3 reads TGTGCCAGTAGTATGCGGGGGAGCCCCTCTGGGGCCAACGTCCTGACTTTC. Amino acid sequence: CASSMRGSPSGANVLTF.

This chain connects TRBV5-1 to TRBJ1-1, with D uncertain. Germline loops: CDR1 SGHRS, CDR2 YFSETQ. Trimming removed 5 bases at V and 0 bases at J, with 8 bases between. The CDR3 is made up of 13 amino acids. CDR3 sequence reads: CASRSLLNTEAFF. DNA of the CDR3: TGCGCCAGCAGATCCCTGTTGAACACTGAAGCTTTCTTT.

A few counts support this clone. V usage is TRBV6-6 and J usage is TRBJ2-1; TRBD1 agrees at 7 bases. Trimming removed 2 bases from V and 4 bases from J; junction bases left unmatched: 8. The germline V gene encodes CDR1 MNHNY and CDR2 SVGAGI (reference sequence). The CDR3 length is 16 residues. The CDR3 reads CASSYTWQGVYNEQFF. CDR3 in DNA: TGTGCCAGCAGTTACACCTGGCAGGGGGTGTACAATGAGCAGTTCTTC.

The chain carries TRBV2 and TRBJ2-7, with 7 nucleotides matching TRBD1. The junction had 12 bases not matched to a gene; V was cut back by 7 bases and J by 6 bases. The germline V gene has CDR1 SNHLY and CDR2 FYNNEI. This CDR3 is built from 14 residues. CDR3 sequence: CASINDRQGSEQYF. In nucleotides, the CDR3 is TGTGCCAGCATCAACGATCGACAGGGCAGCGAGCAGTACTTC.

The V call is TRBV7-2, the J call TRBJ2-7; 7 nucleotides agree with TRBD1. Germline V CDR1 and CDR2: SGHTA, FQGNSA. The CDR3 sequence is 15 residues long. With V trimmed by 1 base and J by 3 bases, 6 bases remained unmatched. This chain's CDR3 is CASSLEGTVYYEQYF. The CDR3 DNA is TGTGCCAGCAGCTTAGAAGGGACAGTTTACTACGAGCAGTACTTC.

This clone was observed once. This chain joins TRBV9 and TRBJ1-1; D is undetermined. The CDR3 totals 13 residues. CDR1 and CDR2 from the germline V gene are SGDLS and YYNGEE. V lost 5 bases and J lost 3, with 11 bases in between. Here the CDR3 reads CASSLLGYTEAFF. The CDR3 DNA reads as TGTGCCAGCAGTCTCCTAGGATACACTGAAGCTTTCTTT.

Remarks on this clone: The sample contains more than one DNA sequence encoding this CDR3. The rearrangement links TRBV10-1 to TRBJ2-7, with 12 bases fitting TRBD2. The V and J ends lost 2 bases and 4 bases, in that order; junction bases with no gene match: 0. CDR3 length: 14 amino acids. Looked up from germline, CDR1 is WNHNN and CDR2 is SYGVQD (reference sequence). The CDR3 DNA reads as TGCGCCAGCAGTGAGGGACTAGCGGGGTACGAGCAGTACTTC. Translation gives CASSEGLAGYEQYF.

With respect to this clone: The sample has other DNA sequences that encode this CDR3 too. The rearrangement joins TRBV5-1 to TRBJ1-1, with D possibly TRBD1 on 6 matching bases. V lost 5 bases and J lost 6, with 11 bases in between. Germline CDR1 SGHRS, CDR2 YFSETQ. The CDR3 is made up of 12 amino acids. The CDR3 nucleotides read TGCGCCAGCAGGCAAACAGGGCCTGAAGCTTTCTTT. Translation: CASRQTGPEAFF. The variable domain in full, completed from reference TRBV5-1 and TRBJ1-1, reads KAGVTQTPRYLIKTRGQQVTLSCSPISGHRSVSWYQQTPGQGLQFLFEYFSETQRNKGNFPGRFSGRQFSNSRSEMNVSTLELGDSALYLCASRQTGPEAFFGQGTRLTVV.

This clone appeared a few times. The chain has TRBV6-5 and TRBJ1-2; 8 bases fit TRBD1. After removal of 0 bases from V and 7 bases from J, the junction contained 7 bases not matched to a gene. Germline CDR1 and CDR2: MNHEY and SVGAGI. The CDR3 covers 15 residues. CDR3 residues: CASSYSDRGLVGYTF. CDR3 nucleotides: TGTGCCAGCAGTTACTCAGACAGGGGCCTGGTTGGCTACACCTTC.

The chain employs TRBV27 and TRBJ1-4, with TRBD1 matching over 7 bases. Looked up from germline, CDR1 is MNHEY and CDR2 is SMNVEV (reference sequence). This CDR3 has 14 amino acids. The V and J ends lost 5 bases and 5 bases, in that order; junction bases with no gene match: 5. CDR3: CASSPTGMNEKLFF. The CDR3 DNA reads as TGTGCCAGCAGTCCGACAGGGATGAATGAAAAACTGTTTTTT.

V and J are TRBV18 and TRBJ2-7; TRBD1 aligns across 8 bases. CDR1 is KGHSH and CDR2 is LQKENI in the germline V gene. The CDR3 totals 14 residues. J was trimmed by 0 bases and V by 4 bases; bases with no gene match: 2. The CDR3 coding sequence is TGTGCCAGCTCACAAGGACAGGGCTCCTACGAGCAGTACTTC. This sequence encodes CASSQGQGSYEQYF. The full variable domain, rest sourced from reference TRBV18 and TRBJ2-7, is NAGVMQNPRHLVRRRGQEARLRCSPMKGHSHVYWYRQLPEEGLKFMVYLQKENIIDESGMPKERFSAEFPKEGPSILRIQQVVRGDSAAYFCASSQGQGSYEQYFGPGTRLTVT.

The J gene is TRBJ2-5, the V gene TRBV6-5; maybe TRBD2 (6 bases). Germline loops: CDR1 MNHEY, CDR2 SVGAGI. This CDR3 comprises 12 residues. Trimming took off 4 bases at V and 4 bases at J, with 7 bases between the two ends. CDR3 DNA sequence: TGTGCCAGCAGTTCGGGACTAGAGACCCAGTACTTC. Protein: CASSSGLETQYF.

The chain is built from TRBV7-8 and TRBJ2-1; 7 positions match TRBD2. J was trimmed by 7 bases and V by 2 bases; bases with no gene match: 8. Germline assignment: CDR1 SGHVS and CDR2 FQNEAQ. The CDR3 is 15 residues long. The CDR3 loop reads CASSLRGRAVNEQFF. The CDR3 DNA follows: TGTGCCAGCAGCTTACGAGGGAGGGCGGTTAATGAGCAGTTCTTC. Together with reference TRBV7-8 and TRBJ2-1, the CDR3 gives the full variable domain: GAGVSQSPRYKVAKRGQDVALRCDPISGHVSLFWYQQALGQGPEFLTYFQNEAQLDKSGLPSDRFFAERPEGSVSTLKIQRTQQEDSAVYLCASSLRGRAVNEQFFGPGTRLTVL.

CDR3 in amino acids: CASSASGQSGETQYF. DNA for the CDR3: TGTGCCAGCAGCGCGAGCGGACAGTCCGGGGAGACCCAGTACTTC. This rearrangement joins TRBV9 to TRBJ2-5; D possibly corresponds to TRBD1 (6 bases). The V end was cut by 3 bases, the J end by 5 bases, with 17 bases between. The CDR3 runs to 15 residues. The germline gives CDR1 SGDLS, CDR2 YYNGEE.

This clone was picked up a small number of times. The chain combines TRBV28 with TRBJ2-7, with D perhaps TRBD2 (6 bases). Trimming removed 2 bases from V and 3 bases from J, with 11 bases in between. The CDR3 is made up of 14 amino acids. Looked up from germline, CDR1 is MDHEN and CDR2 is SYDVKM. The chain's CDR3 is CASSLGGKIYEQYF. The CDR3 nucleotides read TGTGCCAGCAGTTTAGGCGGGAAGATCTACGAGCAGTACTTC.

The chain is built from TRBV7-2 and TRBJ2-6; D not certain. V dropped 4 bases and J dropped 0 bases, with 7 bases sitting between them. Germline V gene sequence: CDR1 SGHTA, CDR2 FQGNSA. The CDR3 length is 15 residues. CDR3 sequence: CASSSVNSGANVLTF. Written as DNA, the CDR3 is TGTGCCAGCAGCTCCGTAAACTCTGGGGCCAACGTCCTGACTTTC.

The chain combines TRBV10-3 with TRBJ1-2; D unresolved. The CDR3 runs to 12 residues. Germline lookup yields CDR1 ENHRY and CDR2 SYGVKD. V was cut by 2 bases and J by 2 bases, with 3 bases left in between. For the CDR3, the DNA is TGTGCCATCAGTGAGCCGAACTATGGCTACACCTTC. It encodes CAISEPNYGYTF.

CDR3 DNA: TGTGCCAGCAGATACGGACAGGTGCCCTACGAGCAGTACTTC. It is translated as CASRYGQVPYEQYF. The V call is TRBV7-8, the J call TRBJ2-7, with 7 bases lining up with TRBD1. V gave up 6 bases and J gave up 2 bases; unmatched junction bases: 7. Germline CDR1 and CDR2: SGHVS and FQNEAQ. The CDR3 is made up of 14 amino acids. The whole variable domain, filled in from reference TRBV7-8 and TRBJ2-7, reads GAGVSQSPRYKVAKRGQDVALRCDPISGHVSLFWYQQALGQGPEFLTYFQNEAQLDKSGLPSDRFFAERPEGSVSTLKIQRTQQEDSAVYLCASRYGQVPYEQYFGPGTRLTVT.

This clone has only a few counts. This chain connects TRBV29-1 to TRBJ2-5; TRBD2 agrees at 9 bases. CDR1 and CDR2 (germline): SQVTM, ANQGSEA. V shed 6 bases, J shed 5 bases, and the junction held 7 bases outside the gene matches. This CDR3 contains 13 residues. The CDR3 protein is CSVTRTSDETQYF. DNA of the CDR3: TGCAGCGTAACCCGGACTAGCGACGAGACCCAGTACTTC. Looking up the rest from reference TRBV29-1 and TRBJ2-5 gives the full variable domain: SAVISQKPSRDICQRGTSLTIQCQVDSQVTMMFWYRQQPGQSLTLIATANQGSEATYESGFVIDKFPISRPNLTFSTLTVSNMSPEDSSIYLCSVTRTSDETQYFGPGTRLLVL.

The CDR3 sequence is CASSLDSGSYNSPLHF. The CDR3 DNA reads as TGTGCCAGCAGCCTGGACAGTGGCTCCTATAATTCACCCCTCCACTTT. This chain joins TRBV5-6 and TRBJ1-6; tentative D call: TRBD1 (6 bases). This CDR3 has 16 residues. CDR1 and CDR2 (germline): SGHDT, YYEEEE. Trimming shortened V by 4 bases and J by 0 bases, and 11 bases separated the two germline ends.

The chain couples TRBV21-1 to TRBJ1-5; the table's D call TRBD1 went unverified against the DNA. TRBV21-1 has pseudogene status. There are 13 residues in the CDR3. CDR3 sequence: CASTSTGNQPQHF. The CDR3 coding sequence is TGTGCCAGCACCTCGACAGGAAATCAGCCCCAGCATTTT.